The 8 T cell receptor beta chains presented below share a single source sample, sequenced in a study of T cell responses to AZD1222 COVID-19 vaccine. Sequencing was performed with immunoSEQ multiplex PCR; in TCRdb, only in-frame clones are kept and a portion is missing. The profile shows around 99,000 clones, roughly nine tenths of them singletons. The input for sequencing was peripheral blood, taken on day 0 of AZD1222 vaccination. These receptors were taken from an adult in good health.

The rearrangement links TRBV7-2 to TRBJ1-6; D perhaps matches TRBD1 (5 bases). V was cut by 1 base and J by 0 bases, with 13 bases left in between. Looked up from germline, CDR1 is SGHTA and CDR2 is FQGNSA. The CDR3 runs to 18 residues. Here the CDR3 reads CASSLVGGSSSYNSPLHF. CDR3 DNA: TGTGCCAGCAGCTTAGTCGGGGGGTCGAGCTCCTATAATTCACCCCTCCACTTT.

CDR3 loop: CASSSTQGLGYTF. In nucleotides, the CDR3 is TGTGCCAGCAGCTCAACACAGGGGCTTGGCTACACCTTC. The V and J genes are TRBV11-3 and TRBJ1-2; 7 positions match TRBD1. V trimming: 4 bases; J trimming: 7 bases; junction bases outside the gene matches: 6. Per the germline V gene, CDR1 is SGHNT and CDR2 is YENEEA. This CDR3 is 13 amino acids long.

This chain links TRBV7-6 with TRBJ1-5; 9 nucleotides align to TRBD1. The junction had 3 bases not matched to a gene; V was cut back by 4 bases and J by 5 bases. Looked up from germline, CDR1 is SGHVS and CDR2 is FNYEAQ. This CDR3 has 14 residues. The CDR3 region is CASSSRTGDQPQHF. CDR3 nucleotide sequence: TGTGCCAGCAGCTCGCGGACAGGGGATCAGCCCCAGCATTTT.

By sample share, this clone is large (0.1 to 1%). V is TRBV12-5 and J is TRBJ2-7; maybe TRBD2 (6 bases). Looked up from germline, CDR1 is LGHNT and CDR2 is FRNRAP. Trimming shortened V by 2 bases and J by 6 bases, and 11 bases separated the two germline ends. CDR3 length equals 13 residues. The CDR3 loop is CASGLIGSFEQYF. The DNA for the CDR3 is TGTGCTAGTGGTTTGATCGGGAGTTTCGAGCAGTACTTC. The full variable domain, rest sourced from reference TRBV12-5 and TRBJ2-7, is DARVTQTPRHKVTEMGQEVTMRCQPILGHNTVFWYRQTMMQGLELLAYFRNRAPLDDSGMPKDRFSAEMPDATLATLKIQPSEPRDSAVYFCASGLIGSFEQYFGPGTRLTVT.

This clone was detected only a few times. V is TRBV5-1 and J is TRBJ1-4, with a possible D match to TRBD1 (6 bases). Trimming cost V 0 bases and J 3 bases, with 12 bases left between them. Germline V lookup: CDR1 SGHRS, CDR2 YFSETQ. This CDR3 is 16 amino acids long. The CDR3 loop reads CASSLDTGFANEKLFF. CDR3 sequence (DNA): TGCGCCAGCAGCTTGGACACAGGGTTCGCTAATGAAAAACTGTTTTTT.

This clone was detected a few times. The V call is TRBV6-1, the J call TRBJ2-1; 9 nucleotides align to TRBD2. The germline V gene encodes CDR1 MNHNS and CDR2 SASEGT. The ends lost 2 bases at V and 13 bases at J; junction bases unmatched: 6. The CDR3 has 13 residues. The DNA of the CDR3 is TGTGCCAGCAGTGAATACCCGCGGGAGGGCCAGTTCTTC. This gives the protein CASSEYPREGQFF.

The rearrangement uses TRBV15 and TRBJ2-3; 8 bases are shared with TRBD1. Germline loops: CDR1 LNHNV, CDR2 YYDKDF (reference sequence). The CDR3 length is 15 residues. V dropped 1 base and J dropped 3; count of bases not matched to a gene: 3. CDR3 DNA sequence: TGTGCCACCAGCAGAGTGGACAGGGCTACAGATACGCAGTATTTT. This codes for CATSRVDRATDTQYF.

The genes are TRBV7-9 and TRBJ1-2, with TRBD1 identical over 7 bases. This CDR3 contains 14 residues. CDR1 is SEHNR and CDR2 is FQNEAQ in the germline V gene (reference sequence). With 5 bases clipped from V and 2 bases from J, the junction kept 5 bases outside the gene matches. In nucleotides, the CDR3 is TGTGCCAGCAGCACCAAGACAGGGAACTATGGCTACACCTTC. This gives the protein CASSTKTGNYGYTF.